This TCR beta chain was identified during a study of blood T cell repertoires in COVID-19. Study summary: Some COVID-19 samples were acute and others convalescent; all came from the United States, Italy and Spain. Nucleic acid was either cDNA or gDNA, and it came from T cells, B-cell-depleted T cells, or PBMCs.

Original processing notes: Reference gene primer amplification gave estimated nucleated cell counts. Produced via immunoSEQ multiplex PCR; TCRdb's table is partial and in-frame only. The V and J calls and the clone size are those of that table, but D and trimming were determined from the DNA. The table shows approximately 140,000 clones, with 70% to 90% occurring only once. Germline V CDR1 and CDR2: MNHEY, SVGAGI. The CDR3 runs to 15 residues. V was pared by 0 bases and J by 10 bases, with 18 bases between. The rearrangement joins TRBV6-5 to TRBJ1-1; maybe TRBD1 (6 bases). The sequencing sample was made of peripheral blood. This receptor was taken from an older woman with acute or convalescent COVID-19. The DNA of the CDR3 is TGTGCCAGCAGTTACTCGAGTCAGGGGCAGTCTGCAGCTTTCTTT. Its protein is CASSYSSQGQSAAFF.